Shown below are 22 T cell receptor beta chains from a single sample sequenced in a study of CD4+ T cells in melanoma. Assay used: immunoSEQ multiplex PCR; TCRdb lists only in-frame clones, some missing. The sample consists of approximately 15,000 clones, about 66% of them appearing once. The sample taken for sequencing was cells from a culture (not recorded whether cultured in vitro). The receptor set was obtained from a human donor with melanoma.

The chain uses TRBV7-9 and TRBJ1-2, with D tentatively TRBD1 (5 bases). Germline loops: CDR1 SEHNR, CDR2 FQNEAQ (reference sequence). The CDR3 contains 12 residues. V gave up 6 bases and J gave up 3 bases, with 8 bases separating them. The CDR3 coding sequence is TGTGCCAGCAGGGGGCTGGACTATGGCTACACCTTC. Translated: CASRGLDYGYTF. Drawing the rest from reference TRBV7-9 and TRBJ1-2, the complete variable domain is DTGVSQNPRHKITKRGQNVTFRCDPISEHNRLYWYRQTLGQGPEFLTYFQNEAQLEKSRLLSDRFSAERPKGSFSTLEIQRTEQGDSAMYLCASRGLDYGYTFGSGTRLTVV.

The J gene is TRBJ2-1, the V gene TRBV29-1, with D unclear. V lost 0 bases and J 7 bases, leaving 7 bases between the germline ends. CDR3 size: 12 residues. The germline V gene has CDR1 SQVTM and CDR2 ANQGSEA. In nucleotides, the CDR3 is TGCAGCGTTGAAGACAGGTTAAATGAGCAGTTCTTC. Its protein product is CSVEDRLNEQFF.

The V gene is TRBV11-2, the J gene TRBJ1-4; unclear D gene. Deletions cut 3 bases from V and 3 bases from J, with 8 bases between. The CDR3 is made up of 14 amino acids. Germline values: CDR1 SGHAT, CDR2 FQNNGV. In DNA form, the CDR3 reads TGTGCCAGCAGCTTGGGCTACTCTAATGAAAAACTGTTTTTT. Its protein is CASSLGYSNEKLFF.

This clone was seen once. The gene calls are TRBV5-5 and TRBJ1-6; D is undetermined. The CDR3 sequence is 15 residues long. V was pared by 4 bases and J by 7 bases, with 15 bases between. Per germline, CDR1 SGHKS and CDR2 YYEKEE (reference sequence). CDR3 DNA sequence: TGTGCCAGCAGCCCCCGGCTTGACGGCAATTCACCCCTCCACTTT. Protein sequence: CASSPRLDGNSPLHF.

The rearrangement uses TRBV6-5 and TRBJ2-7; D might be TRBD2 (5 bases). This CDR3 is 15 amino acids long. V was pared by 0 bases and J by 7 bases, with 16 bases between. Germline CDR1 is MNHEY and CDR2 is SVGAGI. CDR3 sequence: CASSYSNGDYGEQYF. Here the CDR3 DNA reads TGTGCCAGCAGTTACTCGAACGGAGACTACGGGGAGCAGTACTTC.

The rearrangement links TRBV5-1 to TRBJ1-3; D ambiguous. The CDR3 covers 13 residues. Germline assignment: CDR1 SGHRS and CDR2 YFSETQ. The V end was cut by 4 bases, the J end by 4 bases, with 9 bases between. The CDR3 is CASSPTSGNTIYF. DNA for the CDR3: TGCGCCAGCAGCCCGACATCAGGAAACACCATATATTTT.

This clone showed up just a few times. V usage is TRBV7-3 and J usage is TRBJ2-7, with no clear D. Germline V gene data show CDR1 as SGHTA and CDR2 as FQGTGA. V was pared by 2 bases and J by 5 bases, with 13 bases between. This CDR3 has 14 amino acids. The CDR3 DNA is TGTGCCAGCAGCTTATATACCCGTCCCCACGAGCAGTACTTC. Protein: CASSLYTRPHEQYF.

The CDR3 sequence is CASSQEVPPAGGETQYF. CDR3 nucleotide sequence: TGCGCCAGCAGCCAAGAAGTCCCCCCGGCAGGCGGAGAGACCCAGTACTTC. The chain links TRBV4-1 to TRBJ2-5; no firm D call. The CDR3 has 17 amino acids. CDR1 MGHRA and CDR2 YSYEKL come from the germline V gene. V was clipped by 0 bases and J by 4 bases, with 18 bases between them.

The chain employs TRBV9 and TRBJ1-2; D gene uncertain. Germline V gene lookup returns CDR1 SGDLS and CDR2 YYNGEE. The CDR3 is 14 amino acids. Trimming cost V 0 bases and J 7 bases, with 13 bases left between them. The CDR3 region has the DNA TGTGCCAGCAGCGTAGCTCACGGGGTAGGTGGCTACACCTTC. This gives the protein CASSVAHGVGGYTF.

The chain links TRBV6-5 to TRBJ1-1, with a weak D call TRBD1 (6 bases). This CDR3 is 15 amino acids long. CDR1 is MNHEY and CDR2 is SVGAGI in the germline V gene. Between the trimmed V and J ends, which lost 7 bases and 4 bases, there was a span of 19 bases. The CDR3 DNA is TGTGCCAGCACTAAAAGAACAGGGATTGGCACTGAAGCTTTCTTT. Protein sequence: CASTKRTGIGTEAFF.

This chain joins TRBV7-3 and TRBJ2-3, with D tentatively TRBD2 (5 bases). V lost 2 bases to trimming and J lost 2 bases, with 8 bases between them. Per the germline V gene, CDR1 is SGHTA and CDR2 is FQGTGA. The CDR3 has 14 amino acids. CDR3 nucleotides: TGTGCCAGCAGCTTATTTAGCGTCACAGATACGCAGTATTTT. Translated, it gives CASSLFSVTDTQYF. Variable domain in full (rest from reference TRBV7-3 and TRBJ2-3): GAGVSQTPSNKVTEKGKYVELRCDPISGHTALYWYRQSLGQGPEFLIYFQGTGAADDSGLPNDRFFAVRPEGSVSTLKIQRTERGDSAVYLCASSLFSVTDTQYFGPGTRLTVL.

The CDR3 DNA is TGCAGCCCCATATCGGGGACTGAAGCTTTCTTT. It yields the protein CSPISGTEAFF. The rearrangement links TRBV20-1 to TRBJ1-1, with D uncertain. This CDR3 is built from 11 residues. Germline values: CDR1 DFQATT, CDR2 SNEGSKA (reference sequence).

V gene TRBV7-8 combines with J gene TRBJ2-1; no reliable D call. V dropped 2 bases and J dropped 6 bases, with 11 bases sitting between them. This CDR3 comprises 14 residues. Germline CDR1 SGHVS, CDR2 FQNEAQ. DNA for the CDR3: TGTGCCAGCAGCTTACGAGCCAGTACCAATGAGCAGTTCTTC. Protein sequence: CASSLRASTNEQFF. Complete variable domain (other parts from reference TRBV7-8 and TRBJ2-1): GAGVSQSPRYKVAKRGQDVALRCDPISGHVSLFWYQQALGQGPEFLTYFQNEAQLDKSGLPSDRFFAERPEGSVSTLKIQRTQQEDSAVYLCASSLRASTNEQFFGPGTRLTVL.

The J gene is TRBJ2-3, the V gene TRBV7-3; the D call may be TRBD1 or TRBD2 (5 bases each). The ends were cut back, 3 bases at V and 6 bases at J, with 10 bases in the middle. This CDR3 has 13 residues. The V gene's germline CDR1 is SGHTA and CDR2 FQGTGA. The CDR3 sequence is CASSLGWGDTQYF. The CDR3 DNA reads TGTGCCAGCAGCTTGGGATGGGGGGATACGCAGTATTTT.

In its sample, this clone was seen a few times. The V call is TRBV7-2, the J call TRBJ2-3; 9 bases align to TRBD1. The junction had 5 bases not matched to a gene; V was cut back by 2 bases and J by 14 bases. The CDR3 has 12 amino acids. Germline V CDR1 and CDR2: SGHTA, FQGNSA. The CDR3 bases are TGTGCCAGCAGCTTATCGTGGGGACAGGGGTATTTT. Translated: CASSLSWGQGYF. Full variable domain (rest looked up from reference TRBV7-2 and TRBJ2-3): GAGVSQSPSNKVTEKGKDVELRCDPISGHTALYWYRQSLGQGLEFLIYFQGNSAPDKSGLPSDRFSAERTGGSVSTLTIQRTQQEDSAVYLCASSLSWGQGYFGPGTRLTVL.

This clone was seen only a few times. The rearrangement joins TRBV30 to TRBJ2-5; tentatively, D is TRBD1 (5 bases). The germline V gene encodes CDR1 GTSNPN and CDR2 SVGIG (reference sequence). With 5 bases removed from V and 6 bases from J, the gap between germline ends came to 19 bases. The CDR3 is made up of 14 amino acids. CDR3 DNA: TGTGCCTGGGGGTCGCGGCTAGGGGTCCAGACCCAGTACTTC. Translation gives CAWGSRLGVQTQYF.

The rearrangement joins TRBV5-1 to TRBJ1-1, with D uncertain. The ends were cut back, 7 bases at V and 2 bases at J, with 18 bases in the middle. CDR3 length: 15 amino acids. Germline lookup yields CDR1 SGHRS and CDR2 YFSETQ. For the CDR3, the DNA is TGCGCCAGCTCCCGAGAACCAGGCGTTAACACTGAAGCTTTCTTT. Its translation is CASSREPGVNTEAFF.

This clone has only a few counts. The chain carries TRBV2 and TRBJ1-6; tentatively, D is TRBD1 (6 bases). The CDR3 totals 16 residues. The ends were cut back, 4 bases at V and 0 bases at J, with 10 bases in the middle. Germline CDR1 is SNHLY and CDR2 is FYNNEI. Here the CDR3 reads CASSGDRSSYNSPLHF. CDR3 nucleotide sequence: TGTGCCAGCAGTGGCGACAGGAGCTCCTATAATTCACCCCTCCACTTT. Complete variable domain (other parts from reference TRBV2 and TRBJ1-6): EPEVTQTPSHQVTQMGQEVILRCVPISNHLYFYWYRQILGQKVEFLVSFYNNEISEKSEIFDDQFSVERPDGSNFTLKIRSTKLEDSAMYFCASSGDRSSYNSPLHFGNGTRLTVT.

Here the CDR3 reads CASSLGGGAGSGYTF. CDR3 nucleotides: TGTGCCAGCAGCTTGGGAGGGGGCGCGGGTTCTGGCTACACCTTC. The chain recombines TRBV5-7 with TRBJ1-2, with 7 bases identical to TRBD1. TRBV5-7 is annotated as an ORF whose role is uncertain. This CDR3 has 15 residues. Unmatched junction bases numbered 9, after V lost 0 bases and J lost 7 bases.

In its sample, this clone ranks as medium-sized. This sequence joins TRBV6-5 and TRBJ2-2, with a tentative D call TRBD2 (5 bases). The CDR3 consists of 14 residues. From germline, CDR1 is MNHEY and CDR2 SVGAGI. Trimming left V 2 bases short and J 6 bases short, with 10 bases between. Here the CDR3 reads CASSYEGLAGELFF. The CDR3 region has the DNA TGTGCCAGCAGTTACGAGGGTTTGGCCGGGGAGCTGTTTTTT.

In nucleotides, the CDR3 is TGTGCCAGTACTCACAGGGAGGATCACGGCTACACCTTC. Translated: CASTHREDHGYTF. This chain connects TRBV19 to TRBJ1-2, with D possibly matching TRBD1 (6 bases). Germline V gene data show CDR1 as LNHDA and CDR2 as SQIVND (reference sequence). Trimming took 7 bases from V and 8 from J, leaving 17 bases between them. This CDR3 contains 13 residues.

This chain links TRBV5-1 with TRBJ1-1, with 8 bases aligning to TRBD1. The junction had 17 bases not matched to a gene; V was cut back by 6 bases and J by 4 bases. Germline CDR1 is SGHRS and CDR2 is YFSETQ. This CDR3 contains 17 residues. The CDR3 sequence is CASNPFPLDRVPTEAFF. DNA for the CDR3: TGCGCCAGCAATCCCTTTCCTTTGGACAGGGTGCCCACTGAAGCTTTCTTT.